The 6 T cell receptor beta chains reported below all come from one sample, sequenced in a study of blood T cell repertoires in COVID-19. Data came from immunoSEQ multiplex PCR; TCRdb stores just in-frame clones and leaves some out. This table has around 170,000 clones, about 88% appearing once. What was sequenced was peripheral blood. The receptors derive from a man in his fifties or sixties with acute or convalescent COVID-19.

The chain carries TRBV7-2 and TRBJ1-2; D is possibly TRBD1 (5 bases). Trimming left V 1 base short and J 5 bases short, with 17 bases between. The CDR3 runs to 16 residues. Germline CDR1 reads SGHTA; CDR2 reads FQGNSA. DNA for the CDR3: TGTGCCAGCAGCTTAGTTCCAGGGTTAGGCGGTTATGGCTACACCTTC. Translating it yields CASSLVPGLGGYGYTF.

The V and J genes are TRBV4-1 and TRBJ1-3; 11 bases align to TRBD1. This CDR3 has 19 residues. Germline CDR1 reads MGHRA; CDR2 reads YSYEKL. Trimming took 0 bases from V and 3 from J; bases not matched to a gene: 10. The CDR3 DNA follows: TGCGCCAGCAGCCAAGACGACGGACAGGGGGCCGGCAATGGAAACACCATATATTTT. Residues: CASSQDDGQGAGNGNTIYF.

The chain has TRBV7-3 and TRBJ1-4, with 7 nucleotides matching TRBD1. The trim removed 8 bases at V and 6 bases at J, leaving 15 bases unmatched. CDR1 SGHTA and CDR2 FQGTGA come from the germline V gene. The CDR3 has 16 residues. The CDR3 loop reads CASLSDRAMVYEKLFF. CDR3 sequence (DNA): TGTGCCAGCCTCTCCGACAGGGCAATGGTGTATGAAAAACTGTTTTTT.

The chain combines TRBV5-1 with TRBJ1-2, with a possible D match to TRBD1 (5 bases). The length of the CDR3 is 16 residues. The V end lost 4 bases, the J end lost 4 bases, and 20 bases lay between the germline ends. Germline CDR1 and CDR2: SGHRS and YFSETQ. Written as DNA, the CDR3 is TGCGCCAGCAGCCCCCGTCTGCAGGGCCTGCGCTATGGCTACACCTTC. It encodes CASSPRLQGLRYGYTF.

The CDR3 region has the DNA TGCGCCAGCAGCGCGGTAATGGCCAACACTGAAGCTTTCTTT. It codes for CASSAVMANTEAFF. The V call is TRBV5-1, the J call TRBJ1-1; no clear D gene. The CDR3 runs to 14 residues. Per germline, CDR1 SGHRS and CDR2 YFSETQ. The V end was cut by 4 bases, the J end by 2 bases, with 12 bases between.

The chain combines TRBV18 with TRBJ1-2; D ambiguous. This CDR3 has 14 amino acids. Germline CDR1 is KGHSH and CDR2 is LQKENI. V was cut by 4 bases and J by 0 bases, with 9 bases left in between. In nucleotides, the CDR3 is TGTGCCAGCTCACGGTCCGGGTCTAACTATGGCTACACCTTC. Amino acid sequence: CASSRSGSNYGYTF. Looking up the rest from reference TRBV18 and TRBJ1-2 gives the full variable domain: NAGVMQNPRHLVRRRGQEARLRCSPMKGHSHVYWYRQLPEEGLKFMVYLQKENIIDESGMPKERFSAEFPKEGPSILRIQQVVRGDSAAYFCASSRSGSNYGYTFGSGTRLTVV.